This T cell receptor beta chain was recorded in a study of blood T cell repertoires in COVID-19. Whole-study context: The study drew acute and convalescent COVID-19 samples from the United States, Italy and Spain. From T cells, B-cell-depleted T cells, or PBMCs came the material, which was cDNA or gDNA.

The CDR3 has 16 residues. Germline assignment: CDR1 LGHDT and CDR2 YNNKEL (reference sequence). With 5 bases clipped from V and 10 bases from J, the junction kept 15 bases outside the gene matches. As originally analysed: Amplification of reference gene primers was used by the study to estimate nucleated cell counts. Measured with immunoSEQ multiplex PCR; TCRdb has only the in-frame clones, and not every one. The D gene and trimming were derived from the DNA, and the V and J assignments and clone size from that table. The sample has more than 100,000 clones, around 87% seen once. The chain employs TRBV3-1 (or the pseudogene TRBV3-2) and TRBJ2-1; 9 bases map to TRBD2. The sequence was collected from an older woman with acute or convalescent COVID-19. The sequenced material came from peripheral blood. The CDR3 loop is CASSSRLAVSTREQFF. In DNA, the CDR3 is TGTGCCAGCAGCTCCCGACTAGCGGTCTCAACGAGGGAGCAGTTCTTC.